The next 23 T cell receptor beta chains were all read from a single sample in a study of T cells after yellow fever vaccination. TCRdb reprocessed the 5' RACE reads with MiXCR, giving one entry per CDR3 protein. This table has more than 300,000 distinct CDR3 sequences, over 8.5% appearing once. The sample was CD4+ T cells sorted from PBMCs, taken 45 days after the yellow fever booster vaccination. The receptors originated from a man aged 18-30 years who received the YFV17D yellow fever vaccine.

This clonotype was recorded at least ten times. V gene TRBV28 combines with J gene TRBJ2-1; D gene unclear. The CDR3 runs to 12 residues. Germline V gene data show CDR1 as MDHEN and CDR2 as SYDVKM. V shed 6 bases and J shed 5 bases, with 8 bases lying between them. The CDR3 nucleotides read TGTGCCAGCAGCCTTTTGAACAATGAGCAGTTCTTC. It encodes CASSLLNNEQFF.

This clonotype has a count of ten or more. This chain connects TRBV5-1 to TRBJ2-1; no reliable D call. There are 12 residues in the CDR3. Trimming removed 1 base from V and 8 bases from J, with 7 bases in between. Looked up from germline, CDR1 is SGHRS and CDR2 is YFSETQ. CDR3 amino acids: CASSLSGHEQFF. The CDR3 DNA follows: TGCGCCAGCAGCTTGTCCGGGCATGAGCAGTTCTTC.

This clonotype has just a few counts. The rearrangement uses TRBV7-2 and TRBJ1-2; D is unclear. The CDR3 is 15 residues long. V was clipped by 7 bases and J by 2 bases, with 17 bases between them. Germline-derived CDR1 and CDR2 are SGHTA and FQGNSA. As DNA, the CDR3 is TGTGCCAGCACCGGCCGACGATCATGGAACTATGGCTACACCTTC. Amino acid sequence: CASTGRRSWNYGYTF. Full variable domain (rest looked up from reference TRBV7-2 and TRBJ1-2): GAGVSQSPSNKVTEKGKDVELRCDPISGHTALYWYRQSLGQGLEFLIYFQGNSAPDKSGLPSDRFSAERTGGSVSTLTIQRTQQEDSAVYLCASTGRRSWNYGYTFGSGTRLTVV.

This clonotype occurred a few times. The chain combines TRBV6-5 with TRBJ2-2; 8 positions match TRBD1. This CDR3 region has 15 residues. In germline, CDR1 is MNHEY, CDR2 SVGAGI. The V segment lost 6 bases and the J segment 0 bases; nucleotides outside the gene matches: 3. CDR3 in DNA: TGTGCCAGCAGGATACAGGGGGCGAACACCGGGGAGCTGTTTTTT. Its translation is CASRIQGANTGELFF.

This clonotype showed up just once. The gene calls are TRBV7-4 and TRBJ1-5; D remains ambiguous. This CDR3 spans 15 amino acids. The V end was cut by 3 bases, the J end by 1 base, with 10 bases between. Germline V gene data show CDR1 as SGHVT and CDR2 as SQSDAQ. The CDR3 loop reads CASSFRTGSNQPQHF. DNA for the CDR3: TGTGCCAGCAGCTTCCGGACGGGGAGCAATCAGCCCCAGCATTTT.

The V and J genes are TRBV3-1 and TRBJ1-1, with D perhaps matching TRBD1 (5 bases). Germline loops: CDR1 LGHDT, CDR2 YNNKEL (reference sequence). V was pared by 7 bases and J by 1 base, with 7 bases between. The CDR3 is 12 amino acids. The CDR3, as DNA: TGTGCCAGCAAGACAGAGAACACTGAAGCTTTCTTT. Translating gives CASKTENTEAFF.

This clonotype was seen a handful of times. The rearrangement joins TRBV20-1 to TRBJ2-3; D is unclear. Germline V gives CDR1 DFQATT, CDR2 SNEGSKA (reference sequence). V shed 0 bases and J shed 4 bases, with 5 bases lying between them. CDR3 length equals 12 residues. Written as DNA, the CDR3 is TGCAGTGCTAGAGATCCGGCAGATACGCAGTATTTT. The encoded protein is CSARDPADTQYF.

This clonotype came up a few times. The rearrangement links TRBV7-3 to TRBJ1-6, with 10 bases that match TRBD1. This CDR3 is 14 amino acids long. With 4 bases clipped from V and 9 bases from J, the junction kept 3 bases outside the gene matches. Germline V gene lookup returns CDR1 SGHTA and CDR2 FQGTGA. The CDR3 sequence is CASSWGDRGSPLHF. The CDR3 DNA reads TGTGCCAGCAGCTGGGGGGACAGGGGTTCACCCCTCCACTTT.

This sequence joins TRBV6-5 and TRBJ2-7; no clear D. The CDR3 is made up of 11 amino acids. Germline CDR1 reads MNHEY; CDR2 reads SVGAGI. V was clipped by 5 bases and J by 4 bases, with 6 bases between them. For the CDR3, the DNA is TGTGCCAGCAGTAATGGTTACGAGCAGTACTTC. Protein sequence: CASSNGYEQYF.

Only a few counts were recorded for this clonotype. V gene TRBV18 combines with J gene TRBJ1-1; 8 bases match TRBD1. This CDR3 contains 14 residues. Germline CDR1 and CDR2: KGHSH and LQKENI. The V gene end was trimmed by 6 bases and the J gene end by 4 bases; junction bases not matched to a gene: 7. The CDR3 DNA reads TGTGCCAGCTCTACAGGGGGGCTAAGCACTGAAGCTTTCTTT. This sequence encodes CASSTGGLSTEAFF.

Only a few counts were recorded for this clonotype. The chain uses TRBV18 and TRBJ1-1, with a weak D call TRBD1 (5 bases). The CDR3 covers 14 residues. CDR1 is KGHSH, CDR2 LQKENI, per germline. V lost 5 bases and J lost 2, with 12 bases in between. CDR3 DNA: TGTGCCAGCTCAGCGGTGGGGGATAACACTGAAGCTTTCTTT. Protein sequence: CASSAVGDNTEAFF.

The V and J genes are TRBV21-1 and TRBJ2-2; the table calls TRBD2, which could not be checked here. TRBV21-1 is listed as a pseudogene. The CDR3 length is 20 residues. CDR3 protein: CAIPTSPGTSGGDGTGELFF. CDR3 sequence (DNA): TGTGCCATCCCGACGAGCCCCGGGACTAGCGGGGGGGACGGGACCGGGGAGCTGTTTTTT.

In its sample, this clonotype was seen many times. The germline gene is not matched at one end of the junction; a read error may be the cause. The rearrangement links TRBV5-1 to TRBJ2-1, with 8 bases that match TRBD2. The CDR3 spans 15 residues. The germline CDR1 and CDR2 sequences are SGHRS and YFSETQ. CDR3 DNA: TGTGCCAGCAGCTTGGGCGGGGGGTCTTACAATGAGCAGTTCTTC. Its translation is CASSLGGGSYNEQFF.

This clonotype occurred many times. The rearrangement links TRBV6-4 to TRBJ2-3, with 10 bases identical to TRBD2. There are 15 residues in the CDR3. V lost 3 bases to trimming and J lost 2 bases; unmatched junction nucleotides: 2. Per germline, CDR1 MRHNA and CDR2 SNTAGT. CDR3 protein: CASSESGGATDTQYF. The CDR3 coding sequence is TGTGCCAGCAGTGAAAGCGGGGGGGCCACAGATACGCAGTATTTT.

The chain has TRBV5-1 and TRBJ2-7; 9 bases match TRBD1. Germline V lookup: CDR1 SGHRS, CDR2 YFSETQ. The J segment lost 6 bases and the V segment lost 4 bases, leaving 11 bases of the junction unmatched. CDR3 length equals 15 residues. CDR3 region: CASSTEGQGVGEQYV. In DNA form, the CDR3 reads TGCGCCAGCAGCACCGAGGGACAGGGAGTAGGCGAGCAGTACGTC.

This clonotype was counted ten times or more. The rearrangement joins TRBV5-1 to TRBJ2-3; no definite D call. The CDR3 is 14 amino acids. V lost 4 bases and J 5 bases, leaving 14 bases between the germline ends. Per the germline V gene, CDR1 is SGHRS and CDR2 is YFSETQ. The CDR3 DNA is TGCGCCAGCAGCCCCCAGGTTTTCAAAGATACGCAGTATTTT. Encoded protein: CASSPQVFKDTQYF.

The CDR3 spells CASSQDRAGDTQYF. The DNA of the CDR3 is TGCGCCAGCAGCCAAGATCGAGCGGGAGATACGCAGTATTTT. The chain links TRBV4-3 to TRBJ2-3; a possible D gene is TRBD2 (6 bases). Trimming cost V 0 bases and J 5 bases, with 9 bases left between them. Looked up from germline, CDR1 is LGHNA and CDR2 is YSLEER. This CDR3 is built from 14 residues.

This clonotype was detected only a few times. The CDR3 protein is CASSLSQGKAFF. In DNA form, the CDR3 reads TGTGCCAGCAGCTTGTCCCAGGGAAAAGCTTTCTTT. The rearrangement links TRBV5-6 to TRBJ1-1; D might be TRBD1 (5 bases). Germline V gives CDR1 SGHDT, CDR2 YYEEEE. There are 12 residues in the CDR3. Between the trimmed V and J ends, which lost 1 base and 9 bases, there was a span of 10 bases.

This clonotype was picked up a small number of times. V gene TRBV12-3 or TRBV12-4 combines with J gene TRBJ1-1; D is undetermined. Trimming took off 8 bases at V and 11 bases at J, with 24 bases between the two ends. The CDR3 contains 14 residues. The CDR3 spells CASSSGPWASSAFF. The DNA for the CDR3 is TGTGCCAGCTCATCTGGGCCCTGGGCCTCGTCGGCTTTCTTT.

The table lists this clonotype with a few counts. This chain joins TRBV12-3 or TRBV12-4 and TRBJ1-5, with 7 bases fitting TRBD1. The CDR3 is 14 amino acids. Trimming cost V 3 bases and J 4 bases; bases outside gene matches: 3. DNA for the CDR3: TGTGCCAGCAGTTTGACAGGGTATAATCAGCCCCAGCATTTT. Its translation: CASSLTGYNQPQHF.

This clonotype appeared a few times. This chain connects TRBV20-1 to TRBJ2-5; 9 bases align to TRBD1. The CDR3 totals 13 residues. CDR1 and CDR2 from the germline V gene are DFQATT and SNEGSKA (reference sequence). V dropped 5 bases and J dropped 5; count of bases not matched to a gene: 6. DNA for the CDR3: TGCAGTGCTCACAGGGGGCGCAGGGAGACCCAGTACTTC. Its translation is CSAHRGRRETQYF.

This clonotype was counted ten times or more. CDR3 in amino acids: CASGRTSGGDTGELFF. CDR3 sequence (DNA): TGTGCTAGTGGCAGGACTAGCGGGGGAGACACCGGGGAGCTGTTTTTT. This chain connects TRBV12-5 to TRBJ2-2, with 13 nucleotides matching TRBD2. The germline V gene has CDR1 LGHNT and CDR2 FRNRAP. The CDR3 extends over 16 amino acids. V lost 6 bases to trimming and J lost 3 bases; unmatched junction nucleotides: 4.

The chain links TRBV27 to TRBJ1-1; 8 nucleotides agree with TRBD1. Germline V gene sequence: CDR1 MNHEY, CDR2 SMNVEV (reference sequence). The junction had 8 bases not matched to a gene; V was cut back by 5 bases and J by 3 bases. The CDR3 contains 15 residues. CDR3 residues: CASSPRTGRDTEAFF. In nucleotides, the CDR3 is TGTGCCAGCAGTCCGCGGACAGGGAGGGACACTGAAGCTTTCTTT.